The T cell receptor (beta chain) described here comes from a study of shared clonotypes between healthy human individuals. Study findings and constraints: Blood was the only sampled material, and tissue repertoires likely differ. Incompleteness in sorted-subset sequencing, despite large depth, was shown by rarefaction. Larger estimated richness was generally seen in naive subsets than in memory subsets.

V was cut by 4 bases and J by 8 bases, with 5 bases left in between. The CDR3 length is 11 residues. Germline CDR1 and CDR2: SEHNR and FQNEAQ (reference sequence). Concerning this clone itself: Its antigen is currently unknown. Within the sample, other DNA sequences also encode this same CDR3.

All donors were Caucasian adults living in Nashville, Tennessee. Using immunoSEQ multiplex PCR, the repertoire was profiled, and TCRdb retains in-frame clones only, with some absent. Found here are 2 million to 2.5 million clones, roughly 93% of them singletons; the top ten hold about 0.39%. The receptor comes from a man between 18 and 29 years old in good health. Some clones in this sample may be carry-over from other donors' samples. The sequencing input was naive CD4+ T cells from PBMCs. Subset of the sample: CD45RA+ positively selected. The chain is built from TRBV7-9 and TRBJ1-4; D is possibly TRBD1 (5 bases). DNA of the CDR3: TGTGCCAGCAGCTCAGGGGAAAAACTGTTTTTT. This codes for CASSSGEKLFF.